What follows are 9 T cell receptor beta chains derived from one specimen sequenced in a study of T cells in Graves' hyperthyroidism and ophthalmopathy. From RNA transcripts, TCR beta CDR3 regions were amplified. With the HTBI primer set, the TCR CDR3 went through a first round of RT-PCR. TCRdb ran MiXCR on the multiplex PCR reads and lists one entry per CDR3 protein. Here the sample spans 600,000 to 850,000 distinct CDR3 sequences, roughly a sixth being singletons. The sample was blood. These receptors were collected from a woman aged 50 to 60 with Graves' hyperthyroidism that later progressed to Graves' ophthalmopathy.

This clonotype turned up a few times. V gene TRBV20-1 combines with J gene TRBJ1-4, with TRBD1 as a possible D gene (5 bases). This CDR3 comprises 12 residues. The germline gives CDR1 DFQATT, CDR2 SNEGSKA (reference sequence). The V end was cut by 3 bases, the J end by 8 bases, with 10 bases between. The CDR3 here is CSASPGPEKLFF. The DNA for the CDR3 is TGCAGTGCTAGTCCGGGGCCCGAAAAACTGTTTTTT.

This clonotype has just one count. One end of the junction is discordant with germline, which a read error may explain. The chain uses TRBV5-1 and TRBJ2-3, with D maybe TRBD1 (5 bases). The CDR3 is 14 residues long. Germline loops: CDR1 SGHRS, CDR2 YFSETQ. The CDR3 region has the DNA TGCGGCAGCAGCATGACAGTCAGCACAGATACGCAGTATTTT. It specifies CGSSMTVSTDTQYF.

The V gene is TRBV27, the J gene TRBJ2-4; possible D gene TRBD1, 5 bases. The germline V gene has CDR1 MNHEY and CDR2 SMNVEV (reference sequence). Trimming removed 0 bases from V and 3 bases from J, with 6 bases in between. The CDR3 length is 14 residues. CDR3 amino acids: CASSLSDNKNIQYF. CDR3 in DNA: TGTGCCAGCAGTTTATCGGACAACAAAAACATTCAGTACTTC.

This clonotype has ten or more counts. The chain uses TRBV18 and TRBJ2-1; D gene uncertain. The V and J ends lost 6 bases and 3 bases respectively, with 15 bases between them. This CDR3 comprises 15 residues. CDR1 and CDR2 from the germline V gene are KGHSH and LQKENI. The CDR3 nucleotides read TGTGCCAGCTCGGAGACTCGAGGTAGCTACAATGAGCAGTTCTTC. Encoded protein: CASSETRGSYNEQFF.

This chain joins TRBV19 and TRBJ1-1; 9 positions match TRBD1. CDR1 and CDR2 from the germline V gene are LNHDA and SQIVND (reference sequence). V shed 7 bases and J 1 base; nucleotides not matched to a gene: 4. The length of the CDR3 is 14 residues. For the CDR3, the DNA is TGTGCCAGTATTGGGGGACAGGGGAACACTGAAGCTTTCTTT. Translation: CASIGGQGNTEAFF.

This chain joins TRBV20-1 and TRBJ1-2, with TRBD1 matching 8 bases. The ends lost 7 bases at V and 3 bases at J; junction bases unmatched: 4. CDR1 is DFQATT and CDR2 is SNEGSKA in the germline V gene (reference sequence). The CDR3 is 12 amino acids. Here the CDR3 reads CSVPTGDYGYTF. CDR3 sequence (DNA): TGCAGTGTCCCGACAGGGGACTATGGCTACACCTTC.

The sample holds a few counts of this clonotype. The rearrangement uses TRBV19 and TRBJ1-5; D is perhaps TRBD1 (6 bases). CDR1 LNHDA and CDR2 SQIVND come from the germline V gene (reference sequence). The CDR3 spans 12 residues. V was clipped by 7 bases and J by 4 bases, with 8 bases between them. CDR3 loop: CASMQGNQPQHF. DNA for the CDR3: TGTGCCAGTATGCAGGGGAATCAGCCCCAGCATTTT.

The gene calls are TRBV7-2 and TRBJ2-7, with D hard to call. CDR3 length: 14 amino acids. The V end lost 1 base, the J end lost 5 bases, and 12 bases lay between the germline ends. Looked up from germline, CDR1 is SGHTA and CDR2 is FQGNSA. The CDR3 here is CASSLELKGHEQYF. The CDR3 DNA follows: TGTGCCAGCAGCTTAGAGTTAAAGGGTCACGAGCAGTACTTC.

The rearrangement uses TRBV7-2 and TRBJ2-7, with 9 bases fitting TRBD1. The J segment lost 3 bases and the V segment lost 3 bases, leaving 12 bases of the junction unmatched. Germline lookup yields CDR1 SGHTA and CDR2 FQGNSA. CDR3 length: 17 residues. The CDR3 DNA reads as TGTGCCAGCAGCTTCCGGAATCCGGGACAGGGAAGCTACGAGCAGTACTTC. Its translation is CASSFRNPGQGSYEQYF.